A single sample gave rise to the 9 T cell receptor beta chains below, sequenced in a study of Graves' ophthalmopathy and Graves' hyperthyroidism (dated by TCRdb to 2016 to 2018). Data came from an Illumina HiSeq 2000. For repertoire sequencing, the TCR beta CDR3 regions were amplified from RNA transcripts. HTBI primers and the Qiagen OneStep RT-PCR kit were used in a first-round RT-PCR, which was followed by a second-round multiplex PCR, size selection and purification. The public reads were run again by TCRdb, first through fastp at Q25 and then through MiXCR, and only productive beta chains were kept. Every distinct CDR3 protein forms one entry, paired with its most common genes and DNA. The sample includes around 1.1 million distinct CDR3 sequences, with roughly two fifths observed a single time. Approximately 10% of the sample rests with the top ten. Input material: peripheral blood or thyroid tissue (not recorded which). These receptors were taken from an adult man with Graves' hyperthyroidism.

The CDR3 region has the DNA TGTGCCAGCAGCTTACACAGGGATCATTCCGGGGAGCTGTTTTTT. It translates to CASSLHRDHSGELFF. J is TRBJ2-2 and V is TRBV9; D may be TRBD1 (6 bases). V shed 4 bases and J shed 6 bases, with 16 bases lying between them. The germline CDR1 and CDR2 sequences are SGDLS and YYNGEE. The CDR3 has 15 amino acids. Drawing the rest from reference TRBV9 and TRBJ2-2, the complete variable domain is DSGVTQTPKHLITATGQRVTLRCSPRSGDLSVYWYQQSLDQGLQFLIQYYNGEERAKGNILERFSAQQFPDLHSELNLSSLELGDSALYFCASSLHRDHSGELFFGEGSRLTVL.

This chain links TRBV11-2 with TRBJ1-6, with no clear D. The CDR3 length is 13 residues. Trimming stripped 8 bases from V and 8 bases from J, with 13 bases between. CDR1 and CDR2 from the germline V gene are SGHAT and FQNNGV. CDR3 residues: CASSGTADSPLHF. The CDR3 coding sequence is TGTGCCAGCTCAGGTACGGCGGATTCACCCCTCCACTTT.

The V call is TRBV5-1, the J call TRBJ1-2; D might be TRBD1 (6 bases). The CDR3 spans 12 residues. Germline V gene data show CDR1 as SGHRS and CDR2 as YFSETQ. V was cut by 8 bases and J by 4 bases, with 12 bases left in between. The CDR3 DNA is TGCGCCAGGGGGGGCCGAAGCTATGGCTACACCTTC. This encodes CARGGRSYGYTF.

This clonotype has ten or more counts. This chain links TRBV5-1 with TRBJ1-1; D ambiguous. Germline V gives CDR1 SGHRS, CDR2 YFSETQ. The CDR3 sequence is 16 residues long. The V and J ends lost 1 base and 1 base respectively, with 14 bases between them. The CDR3 reads CASSLFAFKQNTEAFF. CDR3 in DNA: TGCGCCAGCAGCTTGTTCGCCTTCAAACAGAACACTGAAGCTTTCTTT.

This chain connects TRBV20-1 to TRBJ2-7; 9 nucleotides match TRBD1. V dropped 4 bases and J dropped 2; count of bases not matched to a gene: 3. Germline CDR1 and CDR2: DFQATT and SNEGSKA (reference sequence). The CDR3 spans 13 residues. The CDR3 reads CSAMTGGPYEQYF. As DNA, the CDR3 is TGCAGTGCTATGACAGGGGGTCCCTACGAGCAGTACTTC.

The rearrangement joins TRBV5-1 to TRBJ2-7; 7 positions agree with TRBD1. Germline CDR1 and CDR2: SGHRS and YFSETQ. V gave up 5 bases and J gave up 6 bases; unmatched junction bases: 11. This CDR3 contains 14 residues. The CDR3 loop is CASSQTGPRGEQYF. CDR3 in DNA: TGCGCCAGCAGTCAGACAGGGCCCCGCGGCGAGCAGTACTTC.

As concerns this clonotype: One base away lies a much larger clone, so this may be a sequencing read error. This chain links TRBV5-1 with TRBJ1-1; D gene ambiguous. Trimming left V 6 bases short and J 1 base short, with 10 bases between. The CDR3 extends over 13 amino acids. From germline, CDR1 is SGHRS and CDR2 YFSETQ. The CDR3 DNA reads TGCGCCAGCAAAAAGGCGGGGAACACTGAAGCTTTCTTT. It yields the protein CASKKAGNTEAFF.

This clonotype was counted only a few times. The chain recombines TRBV4-2 with TRBJ1-2; D possibly corresponds to TRBD1 (6 bases). The CDR3 is made up of 13 amino acids. CDR1 is LGHNA and CDR2 is YNFKEQ in the germline V gene. The V end was cut by 1 base, the J end by 10 bases, with 13 bases between. The CDR3 DNA follows: TGTGCCAGCAGCCAAGGGAAGGACAGCGACTACACCTTC. Its protein is CASSQGKDSDYTF.

This clonotype was observed many times. The DNA of the CDR3 is TGCAGCGTCTTTCTTGGGGGGTCCGATCAGCCCCAGCATTTT. Protein product: CSVFLGGSDQPQHF. V usage is TRBV29-1 and J usage is TRBJ1-5; TRBD1 is a possible D gene (5 bases). The CDR3 has 14 amino acids. Per germline, CDR1 SQVTM and CDR2 ANQGSEA. Trimming cost V 6 bases and J 5 bases, with 17 bases left between them. Together with reference TRBV29-1 and TRBJ1-5, the CDR3 gives the full variable domain: SAVISQKPSRDICQRGTSLTIQCQVDSQVTMMFWYRQQPGQSLTLIATANQGSEATYESGFVIDKFPISRPNLTFSTLTVSNMSPEDSSIYLCSVFLGGSDQPQHFGDGTRLSIL.